This TCR beta chain was found in a study of cytomegalovirus exposure and HLA in healthy donors. The germline V gene encodes CDR1 MNHEY and CDR2 SVGAGI. There are 12 residues in the CDR3. V lost 8 bases, J lost 5 bases, and 10 bases lay in between. Primers included in the PCR were 60 Vbeta and 13 Jbeta primers. The data were produced by immunoSEQ multiplex PCR, yet TCRdb's version contains in-frame clones alone and is incomplete. This repertoire shows 150,000 to 200,000 clones, approximately 83% found once; its top ten account for roughly 0.098%. The receptor's source is a boy aged 2 to 10 in good health and CMV-seronegative. The sample consisted of PBMCs. The chain joins TRBV6-5 to TRBJ2-1, with a weak D call TRBD1 (6 bases). The CDR3 loop reads CASHRVHNEQFF. The DNA of the CDR3 is TGTGCCAGCCACAGGGTCCACAATGAGCAGTTCTTC.